One T cell receptor beta chain is described in this entry. The ends lost 2 bases at V and 4 bases at J; junction bases unmatched: 3. Germline V lookup: CDR1 MDHEN, CDR2 SYDVKM. The CDR3 has 14 amino acids. The record originates from a study of technical replicates of blood from a handful of donors. Measured with immunoSEQ multiplex PCR; TCRdb has only the in-frame clones, and not every one. The repertoire consists of roughly 68,000 clones, with 92% occurring once and the leading ten covering approximately 0.4%. This clonotype was obtained from a human donor in good health. The chain combines TRBV28 with TRBJ2-3; TRBD2 aligns across 7 bases. The sequencing sample was made of T cells isolated from PBMCs. Written as DNA, the CDR3 is TGTGCCAGCAGTTTAGGTGCGGGAGCAGATACGCAGTATTTT. Translated, it gives CASSLGAGADTQYF.